The following is a TCR beta chain sequence with its context. TCRdb used MiXCR to call clones anew from the PCR reads. This table holds under 20,000 clones, around 26% found once. These data belong to a study of metastatic and nonmetastatic thyroid tumors. Ahead of thyroid surgery, no patient had received treatment of any kind. The CDR3 length is 15 residues. The V gene's germline CDR1 is MNHNS and CDR2 SASEGT. J was trimmed by 5 bases and V by 3 bases; bases with no gene match: 9. The rearrangement links TRBV6-1 to TRBJ2-7; 8 positions match TRBD2. The sequence came from a female donor with papillary thyroid cancer or a benign thyroid nodule (not recorded which). Some clones in this sample may be carry-over from other donors' samples. The sequencing input was tumor tissue. The CDR3 DNA reads as TGTGCCAGCAGTGACGCACCGGGAGGGCCGCACGAGCAGTACTTC. This translates into CASSDAPGGPHEQYF.